The rows below give T cell receptor beta chains drawn from one sample of a study of cytomegalovirus exposure and HLA in healthy donors. Clones were sequenced by immunoSEQ multiplex PCR, and TCRdb holds only the in-frame ones, with some missing. The table includes approximately 100,000 clones, under 85% detected once. Sequences were obtained from PBMCs. The receptors were gathered from a man aged 18-30 years in good health and CMV-seropositive. Both conserved end residues are part of each CDR3. The order of the fields is V gene, J gene, clone size, D gene, CDR3 DNA, CDR3 protein. The D gene is left open where the match is weak. Some rows mark clone size as missing; the rest say once, few, many or name a class of expanded clone.

v_call: TRBV23-1
j_call: TRBJ2-3
clone_size: once
d_call: NA
cdr3_nt: TGCGCCAGCAGTCAGCCCGAGGAGGGAGAAGCGCAGTATTTT
cdr3_aa: CASSQPEEGEAQYF

v_call: TRBV7-2
j_call: TRBJ2-1
clone_size: NA
d_call: TRBD1
cdr3_nt: TGTGCCAGCAGCTGGACAGGGGGCTTGAATGAGCAGTTCTTC
cdr3_aa: CASSWTGGLNEQFF

v_call: TRBV6-1
j_call: TRBJ1-5
clone_size: few
d_call: NA
cdr3_nt: TGTGCCAGCAGGACGAACAGGGATCAGCCCCAGCATTTT
cdr3_aa: CASRTNRDQPQHF

v_call: TRBV21-1
j_call: TRBJ1-1
clone_size: NA
d_call: NA
cdr3_nt: TGTGCCAACAGGACAAGGAACACTGAAGCTTTCTTT
cdr3_aa: CANRTRNTEAFF

v_call: TRBV7-4
j_call: TRBJ1-4
clone_size: NA
d_call: NA
cdr3_nt: TGTGCCAGCAATAGAACCGGTGAAAAACTGTTTTTT
cdr3_aa: CASNRTGEKLFF

v_call: TRBV7-5
j_call: TRBJ2-7
clone_size: once
d_call: NA
cdr3_nt: TGTGTCAGAAGCCTACTCCCCCGGGCCAGCGGGATCCGCTACGAGCAGTACTTC
cdr3_aa: CVRSLLPRASGIRYEQYF

v_call: TRBV2
j_call: TRBJ2-5
clone_size: NA
d_call: TRBD2
cdr3_nt: TGTGCCAGCAGGATAGCAGAAGGGCGACTAGCGGGCGACCAAGAGACCCAGTACTTC
cdr3_aa: CASRIAEGRLAGDQETQYF

v_call: TRBV9
j_call: TRBJ2-5
clone_size: NA
d_call: TRBD2
cdr3_nt: TGTGCCAGCAGCGTAGATAGCGGGGGCTCCCCGGAGACCCAGTACTTC
cdr3_aa: CASSVDSGGSPETQYF

v_call: TRBV5-1
j_call: TRBJ2-1
clone_size: NA
d_call: TRBD1
cdr3_nt: TGCGCCAGTGCACAGGGGTCGGGGCTCAATGAGCAGTTCTTC
cdr3_aa: CASAQGSGLNEQFF

v_call: TRBV5-1
j_call: TRBJ1-6
clone_size: once
d_call: NA
cdr3_nt: TGCGCCAGCAGCTTGGGGCGGTCTAATTCACCCCTCCACTTT
cdr3_aa: CASSLGRSNSPLHF

v_call: TRBV7-2
j_call: TRBJ2-7
clone_size: few
d_call: NA
cdr3_nt: TGTGCCAGCAGCTCAGTAAGTCATTACGAGCAGTACTTC
cdr3_aa: CASSSVSHYEQYF

v_call: TRBV27
j_call: TRBJ1-1
clone_size: few
d_call: NA
cdr3_nt: TGTGCCAGCAGTTTAATCTCCTCGGACACTGAAGCTTTCTTT
cdr3_aa: CASSLISSDTEAFF

v_call: TRBV5-1
j_call: TRBJ1-6
clone_size: NA
d_call: TRBD1
cdr3_nt: TGCGCCAGCAGCTTGGGGGCGTCGGGACAGGTGAATTCACCCCTCCACTTT
cdr3_aa: CASSLGASGQVNSPLHF

v_call: TRBV6-6
j_call: TRBJ1-1
clone_size: NA
d_call: NA
cdr3_nt: TGTGCCAGCACCCCCCGGGGGTTGGTTGTCGAAGCTTTCTTT
cdr3_aa: CASTPRGLVVEAFF

v_call: TRBV5-4
j_call: TRBJ2-3
clone_size: NA
d_call: TRBD2
cdr3_nt: TGTGCCAGCAGCTTAGCGGGGGGATTCACAGATACGCAGTATTTT
cdr3_aa: CASSLAGGFTDTQYF

v_call: TRBV9
j_call: TRBJ2-7
clone_size: NA
d_call: NA
cdr3_nt: TGTGCCAGCAGCGTAGGGAGGGGCGACGAGCAGTACTTC
cdr3_aa: CASSVGRGDEQYF

v_call: TRBV6-5
j_call: TRBJ2-1
clone_size: NA
d_call: NA
cdr3_nt: TGTGCCAGCAGCCTCACCAGGGGACATGAGCAGTTCTTC
cdr3_aa: CASSLTRGHEQFF

v_call: TRBV27
j_call: TRBJ2-3
clone_size: once
d_call: TRBD2
cdr3_nt: TGTGCCAGCAGTCCGTCCGGGGGGGGCTCAGATACGCAGTATTTT
cdr3_aa: CASSPSGGGSDTQYF

v_call: TRBV14
j_call: TRBJ1-6
clone_size: NA
d_call: TRBD1
cdr3_nt: TGTGCCAGCAGCCCGGACAGGACGAGCTCCTATAATTCACCCCTCCACTTT
cdr3_aa: CASSPDRTSSYNSPLHF

v_call: TRBV4-1
j_call: TRBJ2-7
clone_size: NA
d_call: NA
cdr3_nt: TGCGCCAGCAGCCAAGAAGTCGCCTCCTACGAGCAGTACTTC
cdr3_aa: CASSQEVASYEQYF

v_call: TRBV4-1
j_call: TRBJ1-1
clone_size: few
d_call: NA
cdr3_nt: TGCGCCAGCAGCCCCCCACTGAGGACTGAAGCTTTCTTT
cdr3_aa: CASSPPLRTEAFF

v_call: TRBV5-4
j_call: TRBJ2-5
clone_size: NA
d_call: NA
cdr3_nt: TGTGCCAGCACTACAGAGGCGGACTGGGCCAAAAAGACCCAGTACTTC
cdr3_aa: CASTTEADWAKKTQYF

v_call: TRBV29-1
j_call: TRBJ2-1
clone_size: NA
d_call: NA
cdr3_nt: TGCAGCGAAACCGACAGCAAATTATACAATGAGCAGTTCTTC
cdr3_aa: CSETDSKLYNEQFF

v_call: TRBV27
j_call: TRBJ1-4
clone_size: NA
d_call: TRBD1
cdr3_nt: TGTGCCAGCAGTCACCGGGACAGGGCGACGGAAAAACTGTTTTTT
cdr3_aa: CASSHRDRATEKLFF

v_call: TRBV2
j_call: TRBJ1-1
clone_size: NA
d_call: TRBD1
cdr3_nt: TGTGCCGGCTCTCAGGGGGCGGTTACTGAAGCTTTCTTT
cdr3_aa: CAGSQGAVTEAFF

v_call: TRBV5-1
j_call: TRBJ2-7
clone_size: NA
d_call: NA
cdr3_nt: TGCGCCAGCAGCTTCGGTATCCGACTCTTCTACGAGCAGTACTTC
cdr3_aa: CASSFGIRLFYEQYF

v_call: TRBV19
j_call: TRBJ1-3
clone_size: NA
d_call: NA
cdr3_nt: TGTGCCAGTAGTAGACCAGGTCCCTCTGGAAACACCATATATTTT
cdr3_aa: CASSRPGPSGNTIYF